This passage covers 22 T cell receptor beta chains from one sample sequenced in a study of CD8 T cells in Susac syndrome. The authors reverse transcribed 0.5 to 1 ug RNA with random hexamers. TCRdb reprocessed the immunoSEQ multiplex PCR reads via MiXCR and lists one record per CDR3 protein. There are under 200,000 distinct CDR3 sequences in the sample; approximately 96% occur only once, and roughly 0.16% lies in the top ten. Material: CD8+ T cells from PBMCs. These receptors were obtained from a human donor with multiple sclerosis.

CDR3 in amino acids: CASRAGYNEQFF. In DNA, the CDR3 is TGTGCCAGCAGAGCAGGGTACAATGAGCAGTTCTTC. V and J are TRBV6-1 and TRBJ2-1; weak D call: TRBD1 (5 bases). The length of the CDR3 is 12 residues. CDR1 and CDR2 from the germline V gene are MNHNS and SASEGT. V lost 6 bases, J lost 4 bases, and 7 bases lay in between.

The CDR3 DNA follows: TGTGCCAGCAGTTTAGCGGACTCGGGCACCTACGAGCAGTACTTC. It yields the protein CASSLADSGTYEQYF. The chain employs TRBV28 and TRBJ2-7; D might be TRBD2 (5 bases). The CDR3 has 15 residues. Germline lookup yields CDR1 MDHEN and CDR2 SYDVKM. Trimming cost V 2 bases and J 2 bases, with 13 bases left between them.

This chain links TRBV10-2 with TRBJ2-7; no definite D call. Looked up from germline, CDR1 is WSHSY and CDR2 is SAAADI. The CDR3 consists of 13 residues. V was cut by 2 bases and J by 3 bases, with 8 bases left in between. CDR3 nucleotide sequence: TGCGCCAGCAGTGAGCGCAGGAGCTACGAGCAGTACTTC. This translates into CASSERRSYEQYF.

This chain joins TRBV14 and TRBJ1-6, with D possibly TRBD1 on 5 matching bases. Germline V gene data show CDR1 as SGHDN and CDR2 as FVKESK. V dropped 4 bases and J dropped 4 bases, with 14 bases sitting between them. The CDR3 length is 16 residues. The CDR3 coding sequence is TGTGCCAGCAGCCCCGACCGGGGGGGGTATAATTCACCCCTCCACTTT. Amino acid sequence: CASSPDRGGYNSPLHF.

V gene TRBV4-1 combines with J gene TRBJ1-1, with 7 nucleotides matching TRBD1. This CDR3 region has 15 residues. Germline CDR1 and CDR2: MGHRA and YSYEKL. With V trimmed by 4 bases and J by 4 bases, 9 bases remained unmatched. In DNA form, the CDR3 reads TGCGCCAGCAGCCCGGAGAAGGGGGCAGCCACTGAAGCTTTCTTT. It translates to CASSPEKGAATEAFF.

The table lists this clonotype with a count of one. This sequence joins TRBV5-4 and TRBJ1-1; no definite D call. CDR3 size: 15 residues. Trimming cost V 1 base and J 1 base, with 11 bases left between them. Looked up from germline, CDR1 is SGHNT and CDR2 is YYREEE (reference sequence). The CDR3: CASSLFRGGNTEAFF. The CDR3 DNA reads as TGTGCCAGCAGCTTGTTCCGGGGAGGGAACACTGAAGCTTTCTTT.

The chain combines TRBV28 with TRBJ2-1, with TRBD2 as a possible D gene (5 bases). V was trimmed by 6 bases and J by 4 bases, leaving 19 bases between them. This CDR3 region has 16 residues. From germline, CDR1 is MDHEN and CDR2 SYDVKM. In DNA, the CDR3 is TGTGCCAGCAGCAACCATTTCAGCGGCAGGTACAATGAGCAGTTCTTC. Encoded protein: CASSNHFSGRYNEQFF.

The V and J genes are TRBV5-6 and TRBJ2-7, with TRBD2 matching over 8 bases. The CDR3 length is 13 residues. Losses at the gene ends were 3 bases for V and 4 bases for J; bases not matched to a gene: 3. Germline V gives CDR1 SGHDT, CDR2 YYEEEE. The CDR3 here is CASSWTSKYEQYF. CDR3 nucleotide sequence: TGTGCCAGCAGCTGGACTAGCAAGTACGAGCAGTACTTC.

The V call is TRBV5-6, the J call TRBJ2-1; TRBD1 or TRBD2 may be the D gene (6 bases each). Germline loops: CDR1 SGHDT, CDR2 YYEEEE. The V end was cut by 5 bases, the J end by 7 bases, with 25 bases between. CDR3 length: 17 residues. CDR3 DNA sequence: TGTGCCAGCAGATACGCGCGGGACACAGTTGTAGGTAATGAGCAGTTCTTC. Residues: CASRYARDTVVGNEQFF.

V and J are TRBV28 and TRBJ1-2; D possibly corresponds to TRBD1 (5 bases). V lost 7 bases, J lost 7 bases, and 19 bases lay in between. From germline, CDR1 is MDHEN and CDR2 SYDVKM. The CDR3 runs 14 residues. The CDR3 sequence: CASTPPGGSGGYTF. The CDR3 nucleotides read TGTGCCAGCACCCCGCCCGGGGGATCAGGTGGCTACACCTTC.

J is TRBJ2-1 and V is TRBV5-6, with D possibly TRBD2 on 6 matching bases. Trimming removed 0 bases from V and 1 base from J, with 11 bases in between. CDR1 and CDR2 (germline): SGHDT, YYEEEE. This CDR3 spans 16 amino acids. CDR3 region: CASSLEVSGSYNEQFF. In DNA form, the CDR3 reads TGTGCCAGCAGCTTGGAGGTTAGCGGATCCTACAATGAGCAGTTCTTC. Full variable domain (rest looked up from reference TRBV5-6 and TRBJ2-1): DAGVTQSPTHLIKTRGQQVTLRCSPKSGHDTVSWYQQALGQGPQFIFQYYEEEERQRGNFPDRFSGHQFPNYSSELNVNALLLGDSALYLCASSLEVSGSYNEQFFGPGTRLTVL.

The CDR3, as DNA: TGCAGTGCTAGGCCTTTGGGAGAGAACTATGGCTACACCTTC. It is translated as CSARPLGENYGYTF. This chain joins TRBV20-1 and TRBJ1-2; D gene unclear. Deletions cut 3 bases from V and 2 bases from J, with 13 bases between. This CDR3 contains 14 residues. The germline CDR1 and CDR2 sequences are DFQATT and SNEGSKA (reference sequence).

The chain recombines TRBV7-2 with TRBJ2-7; TRBD2 matches 11 bases. Germline V lookup: CDR1 SGHTA, CDR2 FQGNSA. V shed 9 bases, J shed 5 bases, and the junction held 9 bases outside the gene matches. The CDR3 runs 14 residues. CDR3 loop: CASASSGRLNEQYF. In nucleotides, the CDR3 is TGTGCCAGTGCCTCTAGCGGGAGGCTCAACGAGCAGTACTTC.

The V gene is TRBV29-1, the J gene TRBJ2-4; 11 bases line up with TRBD2. V was pared by 6 bases and J by 0 bases, with 1 base of the junction left unmatched. The CDR3 totals 14 residues. CDR1 and CDR2 (germline): SQVTM, ANQGSEA. Written as DNA, the CDR3 is TGCAGCGTCGGGACTAGCGGAGCCAAAAACATTCAGTACTTC. It codes for CSVGTSGAKNIQYF.

The chain joins TRBV4-1 to TRBJ1-5; D remains unclear. V was pared by 1 base and J by 7 bases, with 8 bases between. Germline CDR1 is MGHRA and CDR2 is YSYEKL. The CDR3 is 13 residues long. CDR3 region: CASSQGTGQPQHF. The CDR3 bases are TGCGCCAGCAGCCAAGGAACGGGACAGCCCCAGCATTTT.

The gene calls are TRBV5-4 and TRBJ2-7, with 8 positions matching TRBD1. Unmatched junction bases numbered 7, after V lost 4 bases and J lost 4 bases. Germline CDR1 reads SGHNT; CDR2 reads YYREEE (reference sequence). This CDR3 comprises 14 residues. The CDR3 coding sequence is TGTGCCAGCAGCCCGGACAGGGCGAGGTACGAGCAGTACTTC. Its translation: CASSPDRARYEQYF.

This chain links TRBV3-1 with TRBJ2-5; maybe TRBD2 (5 bases). CDR1 and CDR2 (germline): LGHDT, YNNKEL (reference sequence). There are 15 residues in the CDR3. The V end lost 1 base, the J end lost 5 bases, and 14 bases lay between the germline ends. The CDR3 DNA reads as TGTGCCAGCAGCCAAGGGCAAGCTCCGGGGGAGACCCAGTACTTC. Translating gives CASSQGQAPGETQYF.

The rearrangement links TRBV25-1 to TRBJ2-7; TRBD1 or TRBD2 may be the D gene (5 bases each). The CDR3 length is 15 residues. The V end lost 6 bases, the J end lost 7 bases, and 22 bases lay between the germline ends. Germline V gives CDR1 MGHDK, CDR2 SYGVNS. CDR3 DNA: TGTGCCAGCAGCTTCACTGAGAACGAAGAGGGGGAGCAGTACTTC. It translates to CASSFTENEEGEQYF.

The chain recombines TRBV10-3 with TRBJ2-5, with D perhaps being TRBD1 or TRBD2 (5 bases each). Germline assignment: CDR1 ENHRY and CDR2 SYGVKD. V lost 6 bases and J 2 bases, leaving 10 bases between the germline ends. The CDR3 sequence is 13 residues long. The CDR3 sequence: CAIRGDGQETQYF. As DNA, the CDR3 is TGTGCCATCAGAGGGGACGGGCAAGAGACCCAGTACTTC.

The V call is TRBV13, the J call TRBJ1-5; D might be TRBD1 (5 bases). Trimming removed 8 bases at V and 5 bases at J, with 16 bases between. CDR1 and CDR2 from the germline V gene are PRHDT and FYEKMQ (reference sequence). The CDR3 has 14 residues. CDR3 nucleotides: TGTGCCAGCGCGGAGGGACTGGTTGATCAGCCCCAGCATTTT. This sequence encodes CASAEGLVDQPQHF.

V is TRBV3-1 and J is TRBJ2-5, with 8 bases matching TRBD2. The CDR3 sequence is 16 residues long. Unmatched junction bases numbered 8, after V lost 4 bases and J lost 1 base. Germline V gene lookup returns CDR1 LGHDT and CDR2 YNNKEL (reference sequence). CDR3 protein: CASSLLTSAPQETQYF. CDR3 sequence (DNA): TGTGCCAGCAGCCTCCTGACTAGCGCCCCCCAAGAGACCCAGTACTTC.

The V call is TRBV9, the J call TRBJ2-6; D gene uncertain. Germline V gene sequence: CDR1 SGDLS, CDR2 YYNGEE. Trimming removed 3 bases from V and 0 bases from J, with 7 bases in between. The CDR3 length is 15 residues. In DNA form, the CDR3 reads TGTGCCAGCAGCGCCGAGTTCTCTGGGGCCAACGTCCTGACTTTC. Its protein product is CASSAEFSGANVLTF.